Presented here are 2 T cell receptor beta chains from one specimen sequenced in a study of shared clonotypes between healthy human individuals. Clones were sequenced by immunoSEQ multiplex PCR, and TCRdb holds only the in-frame ones, with some missing. Here the sample spans 600,000 to 750,000 clones, about two thirds being singletons. Sample: memory CD4+ T cells sorted from blood. The subset: CD45RA-negative fraction. The receptors were gathered from a woman in her 30s in good health.

V usage is TRBV6-5 and J usage is TRBJ2-5, with D hard to call. The V end lost 8 bases, the J end lost 5 bases, and 9 bases lay between the germline ends. Germline V gives CDR1 MNHEY, CDR2 SVGAGI. This CDR3 contains 11 residues. CDR3 loop: CASGNSETQYF. In DNA form, the CDR3 reads TGTGCCAGCGGGAATAGTGAGACCCAGTACTTC.

This clone was recorded a few times. This could be a read error, since a much larger clone is one nucleotide away. CDR3 coding DNA: TGTGCCAGCAGCTTCCACTACGAGCAGTACTTC. Translated, it gives CASSFHYEQYF. The chain employs TRBV7-2 and TRBJ2-7; no definite D call. Germline assignment: CDR1 SGHTA and CDR2 FQGNSA. Trimming stripped 3 bases from V and 3 bases from J, with 3 bases between. The CDR3 runs to 11 residues.